This T cell receptor (beta chain) was documented in a study of CD8 T cells in ankylosing spondylitis. Study results and limitations: Blood from ankylosing spondylitis patients appeared to carry a characteristic roughly eight-variant TCR beta motif. Researchers reportedly found disease-linked clones significantly enriched in matched ankylosing spondylitis synovial fluid.

Scientists made TCR beta libraries using quantitative 5'-RACE with molecular barcodes. TCRdb analysed the 5' RACE reads with MiXCR anew, one entry per CDR3 protein. This table has 200,000 to 250,000 distinct CDR3 sequences, 5.5% to 7.5% appearing once. Trimming shortened V by 0 bases and J by 13 bases, and 16 bases separated the two germline ends. Germline V gene lookup returns CDR1 WSHSY and CDR2 SAAADI. The CDR3 covers 14 residues. A word on this clonotype: Its antigen is currently unknown.

V gene TRBV10-2 combines with J gene TRBJ2-1, with D possibly matching TRBD2 (6 bases). The source material was blood, either unsorted or a sorted T cell fraction (not recorded which). The TCR comes from a male donor with ankylosing spondylitis. Written as DNA, the CDR3 is TGCGCCAGCAGTGAGTCCTCTGCGAGGACTACCCAGTTCTTC. Amino acids: CASSESSARTTQFF.